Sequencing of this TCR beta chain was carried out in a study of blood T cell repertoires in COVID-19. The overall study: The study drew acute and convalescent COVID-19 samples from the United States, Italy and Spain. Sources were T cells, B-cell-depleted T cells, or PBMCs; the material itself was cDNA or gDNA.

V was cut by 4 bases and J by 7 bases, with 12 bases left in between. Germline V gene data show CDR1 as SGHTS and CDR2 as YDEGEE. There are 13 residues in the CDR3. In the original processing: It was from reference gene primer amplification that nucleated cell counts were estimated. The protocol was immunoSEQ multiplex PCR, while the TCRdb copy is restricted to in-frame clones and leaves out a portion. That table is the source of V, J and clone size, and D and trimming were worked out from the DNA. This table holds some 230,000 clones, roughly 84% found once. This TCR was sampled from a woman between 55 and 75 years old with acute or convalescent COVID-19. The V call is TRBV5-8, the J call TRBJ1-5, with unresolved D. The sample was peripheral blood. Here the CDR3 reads CASSAWAGQPQHF. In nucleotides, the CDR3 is TGTGCCAGCAGCGCCTGGGCGGGCCAGCCCCAGCATTTT.